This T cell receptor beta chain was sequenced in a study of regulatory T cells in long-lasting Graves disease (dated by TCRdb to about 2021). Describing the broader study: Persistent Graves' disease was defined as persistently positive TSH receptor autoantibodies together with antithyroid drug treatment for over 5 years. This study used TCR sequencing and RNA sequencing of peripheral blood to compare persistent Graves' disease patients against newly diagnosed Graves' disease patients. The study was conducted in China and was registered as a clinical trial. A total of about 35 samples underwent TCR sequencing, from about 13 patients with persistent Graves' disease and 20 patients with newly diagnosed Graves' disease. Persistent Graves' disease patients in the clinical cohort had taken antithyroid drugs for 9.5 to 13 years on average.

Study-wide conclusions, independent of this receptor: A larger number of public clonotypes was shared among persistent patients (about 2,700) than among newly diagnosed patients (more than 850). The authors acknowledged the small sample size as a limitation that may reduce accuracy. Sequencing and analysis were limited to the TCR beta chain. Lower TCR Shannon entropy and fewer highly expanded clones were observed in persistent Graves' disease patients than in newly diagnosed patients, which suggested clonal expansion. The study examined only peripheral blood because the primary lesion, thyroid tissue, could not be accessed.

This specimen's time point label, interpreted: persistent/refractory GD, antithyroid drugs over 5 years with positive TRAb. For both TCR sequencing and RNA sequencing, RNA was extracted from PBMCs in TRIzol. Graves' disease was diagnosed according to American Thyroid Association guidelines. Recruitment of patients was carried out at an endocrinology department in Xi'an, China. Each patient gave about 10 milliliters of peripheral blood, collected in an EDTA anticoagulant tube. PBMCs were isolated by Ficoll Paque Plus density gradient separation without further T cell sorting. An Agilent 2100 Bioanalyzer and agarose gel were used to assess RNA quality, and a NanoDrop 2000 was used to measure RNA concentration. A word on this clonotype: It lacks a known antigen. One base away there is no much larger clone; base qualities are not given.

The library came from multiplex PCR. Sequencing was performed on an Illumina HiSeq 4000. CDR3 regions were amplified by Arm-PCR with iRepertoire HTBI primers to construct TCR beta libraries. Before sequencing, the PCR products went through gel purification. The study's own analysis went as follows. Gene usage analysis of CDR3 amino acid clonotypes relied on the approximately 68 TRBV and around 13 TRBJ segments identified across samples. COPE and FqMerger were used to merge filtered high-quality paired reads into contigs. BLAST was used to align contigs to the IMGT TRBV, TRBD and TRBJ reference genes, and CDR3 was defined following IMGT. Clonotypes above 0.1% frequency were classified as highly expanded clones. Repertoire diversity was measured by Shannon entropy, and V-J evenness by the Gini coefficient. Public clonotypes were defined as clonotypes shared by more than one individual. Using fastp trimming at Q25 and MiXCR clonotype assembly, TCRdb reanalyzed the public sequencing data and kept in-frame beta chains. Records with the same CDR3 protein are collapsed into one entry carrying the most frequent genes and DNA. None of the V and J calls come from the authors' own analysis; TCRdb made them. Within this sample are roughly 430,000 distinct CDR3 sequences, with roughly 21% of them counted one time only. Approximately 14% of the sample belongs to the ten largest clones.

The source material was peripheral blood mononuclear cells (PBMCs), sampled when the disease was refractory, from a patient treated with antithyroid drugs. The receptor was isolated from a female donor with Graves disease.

The CDR3 amino acid sequence is: CAWSVLQGNEKLFF. The nucleotide sequence reads TGTGCCTGGAGTGTTCTACAGGGAAACGAAAAACTGTTTTTT. The sequence is built from TRBV30 and TRBJ1-4; 6 matching bases give a weak D call of TRBD1. The CDR3 contains 14 residues, cysteine and phenylalanine counted. Left in the record is the CDR3 DNA by itself, 42 bases read in frame from the first base. CDR1 GTSNPN and CDR2 SVGIG are derived from the germline V gene (reference sequence). V is cut by 0 bases and J by 8 bases, and the space between the germline ends is 13 bases.